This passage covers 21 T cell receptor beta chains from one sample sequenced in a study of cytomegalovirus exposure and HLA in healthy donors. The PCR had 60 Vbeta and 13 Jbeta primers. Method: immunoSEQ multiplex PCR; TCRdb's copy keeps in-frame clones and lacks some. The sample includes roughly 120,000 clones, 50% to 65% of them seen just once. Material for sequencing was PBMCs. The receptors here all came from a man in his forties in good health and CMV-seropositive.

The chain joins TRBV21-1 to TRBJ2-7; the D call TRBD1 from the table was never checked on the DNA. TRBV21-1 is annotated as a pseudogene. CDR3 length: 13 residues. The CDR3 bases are TGTGCCAGCAGCAAGCACAGAACCTACGAGCAGTACTTC. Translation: CASSKHRTYEQYF.

CDR3 nucleotide sequence: TGTGCCAGCCCCACAAGGGGGAACACTGAAGCTTTCTTT. Translated: CASPTRGNTEAFF. V and J are TRBV19 and TRBJ1-1, with a possible D match to TRBD1 (5 bases). CDR1 is LNHDA, CDR2 SQIVND, per germline (reference sequence). Trimming cost V 9 bases and J 1 base, with 12 bases left between them. This CDR3 is 13 amino acids long.

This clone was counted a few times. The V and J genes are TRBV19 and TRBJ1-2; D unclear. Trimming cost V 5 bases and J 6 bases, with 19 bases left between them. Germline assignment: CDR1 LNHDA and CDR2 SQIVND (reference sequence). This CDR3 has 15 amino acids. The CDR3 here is CASSSLDEGNDGYTF. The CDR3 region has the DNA TGTGCCAGTAGTTCCCTTGATGAGGGAAATGATGGCTACACCTTC.

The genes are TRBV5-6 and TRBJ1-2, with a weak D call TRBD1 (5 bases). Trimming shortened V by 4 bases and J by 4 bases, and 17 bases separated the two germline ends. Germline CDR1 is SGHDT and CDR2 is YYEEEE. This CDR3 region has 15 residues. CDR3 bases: TGTGCCAGCAGCGTACCGGGACTTTCGTCCTATGGCTACACCTTC. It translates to CASSVPGLSSYGYTF.

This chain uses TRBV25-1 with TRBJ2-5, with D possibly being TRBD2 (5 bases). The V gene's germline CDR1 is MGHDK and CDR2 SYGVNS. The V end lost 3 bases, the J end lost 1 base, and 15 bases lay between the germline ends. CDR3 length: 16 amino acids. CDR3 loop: CASSDGVAGAQETQYF. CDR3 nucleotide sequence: TGTGCCAGCAGTGATGGGGTTGCGGGTGCCCAAGAGACCCAGTACTTC.

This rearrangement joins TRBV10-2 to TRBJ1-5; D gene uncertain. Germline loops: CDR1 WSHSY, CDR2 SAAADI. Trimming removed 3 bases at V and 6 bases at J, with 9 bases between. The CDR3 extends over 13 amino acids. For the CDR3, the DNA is TGCGCCAGCAGTGATGGCTTAACTCAGCCCCAGCATTTT. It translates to CASSDGLTQPQHF.

CDR3 in DNA: TGTGCCAGCAGTCCCGGAGCCCGACGGATCACTGAAGCTTTCTTT. The encoded protein is CASSPGARRITEAFF. The V and J genes are TRBV7-3 and TRBJ1-1, with no clear D. Trimming removed 6 bases at V and 4 bases at J, with 18 bases between. Germline V CDR1 and CDR2: SGHTA, FQGTGA. The length of the CDR3 is 15 residues. Full variable domain (outside the CDR3, taken from reference TRBV7-3 and TRBJ1-1): GAGVSQTPSNKVTEKGKYVELRCDPISGHTALYWYRQSLGQGPEFLIYFQGTGAADDSGLPNDRFFAVRPEGSVSTLKIQRTERGDSAVYLCASSPGARRITEAFFGQGTRLTVV.

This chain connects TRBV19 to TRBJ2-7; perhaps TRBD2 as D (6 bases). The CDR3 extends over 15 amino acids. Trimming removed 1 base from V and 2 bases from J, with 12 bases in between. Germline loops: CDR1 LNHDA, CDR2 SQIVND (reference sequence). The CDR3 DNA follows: TGTGCCAGTAGTATAGGGGCAGGGAGGACCTACGAGCAGTACTTC. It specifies CASSIGAGRTYEQYF.

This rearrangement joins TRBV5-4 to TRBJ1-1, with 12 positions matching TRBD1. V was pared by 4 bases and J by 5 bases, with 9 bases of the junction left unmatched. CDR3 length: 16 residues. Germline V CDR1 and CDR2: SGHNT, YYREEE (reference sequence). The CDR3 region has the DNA TGTGCCAGCAGCCTGGGACAGGGGGCGCCGGGGACTGAAGCTTTCTTT. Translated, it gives CASSLGQGAPGTEAFF.

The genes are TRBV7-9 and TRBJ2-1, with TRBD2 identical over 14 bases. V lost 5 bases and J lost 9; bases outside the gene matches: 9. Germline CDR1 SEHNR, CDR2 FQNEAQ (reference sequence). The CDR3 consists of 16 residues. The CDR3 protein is CASSPTGLAGVGEQFF. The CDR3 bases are TGTGCCAGCAGCCCTACGGGACTAGCGGGAGTTGGTGAGCAGTTCTTC.

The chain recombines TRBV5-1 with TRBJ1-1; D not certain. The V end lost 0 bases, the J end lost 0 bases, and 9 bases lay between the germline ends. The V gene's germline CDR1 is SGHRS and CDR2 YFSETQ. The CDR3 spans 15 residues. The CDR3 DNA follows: TGCGCCAGCAGCTTGGCCGGGAGACTGAACACTGAAGCTTTCTTT. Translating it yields CASSLAGRLNTEAFF.

CDR3 sequence reads: CARKETGGNEKLFF. The CDR3 nucleotides are TGTGCCCGCAAGGAGACAGGGGGCAATGAAAAACTGTTTTTT. The chain employs TRBV30 and TRBJ1-4, with 10 nucleotides matching TRBD1. The germline gives CDR1 GTSNPN, CDR2 SVGIG (reference sequence). J gave up 5 bases and V 8 bases, and 8 bases lay outside the gene matches. The CDR3 contains 14 residues. The complete variable domain, with remaining parts taken from reference TRBV30 and TRBJ1-4, reads SQTIHQWPATLVQPVGSPLSLECTVEGTSNPNLYWYRQAAGRGLQLLFYSVGIGQISSEVPQNLSASRPQDRQFILSSKKLLLSDSGFYLCARKETGGNEKLFFGSGTQLSVL.

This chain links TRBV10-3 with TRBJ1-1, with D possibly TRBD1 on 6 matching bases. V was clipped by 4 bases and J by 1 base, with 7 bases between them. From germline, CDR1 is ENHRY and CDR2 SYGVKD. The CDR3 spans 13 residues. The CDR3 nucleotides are TGTGCCATCAGTGTGACAGGGAACACTGAAGCTTTCTTT. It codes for CAISVTGNTEAFF.

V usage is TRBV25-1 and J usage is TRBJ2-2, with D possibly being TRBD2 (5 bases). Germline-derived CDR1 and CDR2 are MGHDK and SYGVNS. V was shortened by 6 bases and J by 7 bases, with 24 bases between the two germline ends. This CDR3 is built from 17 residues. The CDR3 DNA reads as TGTGCCAGCAGCCCTTCCGACTCTCGCGGGTTTAGCGGGGAGCTGTTTTTT. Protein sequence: CASSPSDSRGFSGELFF. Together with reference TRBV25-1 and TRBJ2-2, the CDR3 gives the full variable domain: EADIYQTPRYLVIGTGKKITLECSQTMGHDKMYWYQQDPGMELHLIHYSYGVNSTEKGDLSSESTVSRIRTEHFPLTLESARPSHTSQYLCASSPSDSRGFSGELFFGEGSRLTVL.

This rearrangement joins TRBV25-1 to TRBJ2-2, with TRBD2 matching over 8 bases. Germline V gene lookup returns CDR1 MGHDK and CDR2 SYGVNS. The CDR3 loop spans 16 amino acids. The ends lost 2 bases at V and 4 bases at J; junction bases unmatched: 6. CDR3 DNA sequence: TGTGCCAGCAGTGAAGCGGGGGGCATGCCCACCGGGGAGCTGTTTTTT. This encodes CASSEAGGMPTGELFF.

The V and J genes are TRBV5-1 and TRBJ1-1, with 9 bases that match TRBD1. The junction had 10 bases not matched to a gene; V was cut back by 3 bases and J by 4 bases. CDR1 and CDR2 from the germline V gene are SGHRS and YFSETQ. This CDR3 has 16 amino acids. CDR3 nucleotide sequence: TGCGCCAGCAGCTCACAGGGGGCGGGAGGCGGCACTGAAGCTTTCTTT. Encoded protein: CASSSQGAGGGTEAFF.

CDR3 region: CASSFATGGNYEQYF. DNA of the CDR3: TGTGCCAGCAGTTTCGCGACAGGGGGCAACTACGAGCAGTACTTC. V usage is TRBV27 and J usage is TRBJ2-7, with 10 nucleotides matching TRBD1. The germline CDR1 and CDR2 sequences are MNHEY and SMNVEV (reference sequence). The CDR3 contains 15 residues. V was pared by 3 bases and J by 3 bases, with 5 bases of the junction left unmatched.

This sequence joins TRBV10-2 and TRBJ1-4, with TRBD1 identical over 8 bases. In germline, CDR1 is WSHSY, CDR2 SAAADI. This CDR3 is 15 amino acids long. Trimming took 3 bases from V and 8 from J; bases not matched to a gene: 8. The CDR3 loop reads CASSEGQGLREKLFF. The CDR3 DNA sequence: TGCGCCAGCAGTGAAGGACAGGGTCTACGAGAAAAACTGTTTTTT.

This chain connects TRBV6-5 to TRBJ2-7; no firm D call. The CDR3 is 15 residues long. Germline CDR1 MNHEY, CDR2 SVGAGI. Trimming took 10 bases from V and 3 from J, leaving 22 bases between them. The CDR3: CATRRSPDPRYEQYF. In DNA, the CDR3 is TGTGCCACGAGACGGAGCCCTGACCCCCGCTACGAGCAGTACTTC.

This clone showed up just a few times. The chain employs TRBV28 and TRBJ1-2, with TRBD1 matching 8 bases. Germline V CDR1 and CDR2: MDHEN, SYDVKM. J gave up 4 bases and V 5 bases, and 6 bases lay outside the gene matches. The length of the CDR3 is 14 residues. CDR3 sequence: CASSGQGFGYGYTF. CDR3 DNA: TGTGCCAGCAGTGGACAGGGATTCGGCTATGGCTACACCTTC.

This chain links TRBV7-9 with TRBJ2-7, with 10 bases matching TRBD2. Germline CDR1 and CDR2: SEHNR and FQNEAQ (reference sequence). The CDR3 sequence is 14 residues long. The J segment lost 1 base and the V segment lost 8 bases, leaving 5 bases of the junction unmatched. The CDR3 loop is CASSGLAVSYEQYF. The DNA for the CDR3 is TGTGCCAGCTCAGGACTAGCGGTATCCTACGAGCAGTACTTC.